The following is a T cell receptor (beta chain) sequence with its context. Its target is not known. This specimen belongs to a study of graft-versus-host responses after intestinal transplantation. Germline V gene data show CDR1 as MDHEN and CDR2 as SYDVKM. The CDR3 spans 19 residues. V shed 1 base and J 4 bases; nucleotides not matched to a gene: 13. Libraries were prepared by immunoSEQ multiplex PCR; TCRdb keeps only in-frame clonotypes and omits some of them. The sample has some 130,000 clones, about 95% seen once. The chain has TRBV28 and TRBJ2-1, with 10 bases matching TRBD2. The specimen was unstimulated CD8+ T cells sorted from spleen or lymph node cells, collected before intestinal transplant. The clonotype was recovered from a human donor who received an intestinal transplant. As DNA, the CDR3 is TGTGCCAGCAGTTTATTGAACCTCTACAGGACTAGCGGTTACAATGAGCAGTTCTTC. The encoded protein is CASSLLNLYRTSGYNEQFF.